The 21 T cell receptor beta chains below come from one sample, sequenced in a study of T cell responses to AZD1222 COVID-19 vaccine (dated by TCRdb to about 2021). The time point label, read with the paper, signifies: about 28 days (+/-7) after the second vaccine dose. The library was obtained by the immunoSEQ multiplex PCR assay. TCRdb provides this immuneACCESS table in a form limited to in-frame rearrangements. Some clones are lacking; in checked studies, under half of them reflect an unresolved V gene, and why the rest are absent is not known. Present in this sample are 40,000 to 60,000 clones, approximately 86% of which were seen just once. The ten largest clones add up to around 7% of the sample. The specimen was peripheral blood, collected 28 days after the second AZD1222 dose. The receptors derive from an adult who received the AZD1222 COVID-19 vaccine.

This chain links TRBV19 with TRBJ1-5; D unresolved. The V gene's germline CDR1 is LNHDA and CDR2 SQIVND (reference sequence). CDR3 length: 15 residues. Trimming cost V 5 bases and J 1 base, with 12 bases left between them. CDR3 in amino acids: CASSPDNSSNQPQHF. The CDR3 region has the DNA TGTGCCAGTAGTCCTGACAACTCGAGCAATCAGCCCCAGCATTTT.

The rearrangement uses TRBV7-2 and TRBJ1-3; D gene ambiguous. The V gene lost 4 bases and the J gene lost 5 bases, with 12 bases spanning the gap. This CDR3 contains 14 residues. Per the germline V gene, CDR1 is SGHTA and CDR2 is FQGNSA. CDR3 protein: CASSSANERNTIYF. DNA for the CDR3: TGTGCCAGCAGCTCGGCAAATGAAAGAAACACCATATATTTT.

The rearrangement joins TRBV5-1 to TRBJ2-7; weak D call: TRBD1 (6 bases). The CDR3 contains 14 residues. With 3 bases removed from V and 2 bases from J, the gap between germline ends came to 12 bases. Germline V gene data show CDR1 as SGHRS and CDR2 as YFSETQ. CDR3 region: CASSSTGTTYEQYF. CDR3 in DNA: TGCGCCAGCAGCTCAACCGGGACAACCTACGAGCAGTACTTC.

V and J are TRBV30 and TRBJ2-2; D gene unclear. From germline, CDR1 is GTSNPN and CDR2 SVGIG (reference sequence). V was pared by 4 bases and J by 8 bases, with 11 bases between. This CDR3 has 12 amino acids. The CDR3 protein is CAWTRDFGELFF. CDR3 coding DNA: TGTGCCTGGACCCGAGACTTTGGGGAGCTGTTTTTT.

The chain couples TRBV5-6 to TRBJ2-4; D is undetermined. Looked up from germline, CDR1 is SGHDT and CDR2 is YYEEEE. V lost 0 bases, J lost 0 bases, and 10 bases lay in between. The CDR3 runs to 16 residues. The DNA for the CDR3 is TGTGCCAGCAGCTTGGGTGGGCAGGTAGCCAAAAACATTCAGTACTTC. Translation gives CASSLGGQVAKNIQYF.

The chain couples TRBV19 to TRBJ2-1; tentative D call: TRBD1 (5 bases). The CDR3 runs 13 residues. In germline, CDR1 is LNHDA, CDR2 SQIVND (reference sequence). Between the trimmed V and J ends, which lost 5 bases and 5 bases, there was a span of 10 bases. The CDR3 sequence: CASSPTANNEQFF. The CDR3 region has the DNA TGTGCCAGTAGTCCGACAGCGAACAATGAGCAGTTCTTC.

This sequence joins TRBV27 and TRBJ2-2; 9 nucleotides align to TRBD1. CDR3 length: 18 residues. Germline V gene sequence: CDR1 MNHEY, CDR2 SMNVEV (reference sequence). V trimming: 2 bases; J trimming: 4 bases; junction bases outside the gene matches: 11. The CDR3 coding sequence is TGTGCCAGCAGTTTAGGGACAGGGCTATTCGTGGGCACCGGGGAGCTGTTTTTT. Translating gives CASSLGTGLFVGTGELFF.

The chain employs TRBV7-8 and TRBJ1-2; TRBD1 is a possible D gene (5 bases). Trimming pared 3 bases from V and 3 bases from J, leaving 8 bases between. Germline V CDR1 and CDR2: SGHVS, FQNEAQ. The CDR3 is 13 residues long. The CDR3 loop is CASSLTDYYGYTF. In nucleotides, the CDR3 is TGTGCCAGCAGCTTGACAGACTACTATGGCTACACCTTC. Supplemented by reference TRBV7-8 and TRBJ1-2, the full variable domain reads GAGVSQSPRYKVAKRGQDVALRCDPISGHVSLFWYQQALGQGPEFLTYFQNEAQLDKSGLPSDRFFAERPEGSVSTLKIQRTQQEDSAVYLCASSLTDYYGYTFGSGTRLTVV.

The chain is built from TRBV30 and TRBJ2-1, with 13 bases aligning to TRBD2. Germline CDR1 reads GTSNPN; CDR2 reads SVGIG (reference sequence). V gave up 3 bases and J gave up 6 bases; unmatched junction bases: 17. CDR3 length: 19 amino acids. The CDR3 loop is CAWSALGLAGVGGRNEQFF. In DNA, the CDR3 is TGTGCCTGGAGCGCTCTTGGACTAGCGGGAGTTGGAGGGCGCAATGAGCAGTTCTTC.

This rearrangement joins TRBV27 to TRBJ2-5; a weak D match, TRBD1 (6 bases). Trimming shortened V by 0 bases and J by 4 bases, and 15 bases separated the two germline ends. Germline assignment: CDR1 MNHEY and CDR2 SMNVEV (reference sequence). The CDR3 length is 16 residues. CDR3 region: CASSLSFEGVRETQYF. CDR3 in DNA: TGTGCCAGCAGTTTATCGTTTGAGGGGGTCCGAGAGACCCAGTACTTC.

V gene TRBV12-3 or TRBV12-4 combines with J gene TRBJ2-5; D gene unclear. The ends were cut back, 5 bases at V and 4 bases at J, with 8 bases in the middle. This CDR3 comprises 12 residues. CDR3 in DNA: TGTGCCAGCAGTCCCTCGAGAGAGACCCAGTACTTC. Its translation is CASSPSRETQYF.

The chain is built from TRBV5-8 and TRBJ2-7, with 8 bases matching TRBD1. This CDR3 is 14 amino acids long. V lost 2 bases and J lost 7; bases outside the gene matches: 8. Germline V gene data show CDR1 as SGHTS and CDR2 as YDEGEE. The CDR3 sequence is CASSLGGRGLEQYF. CDR3 sequence (DNA): TGTGCCAGCAGCTTAGGCGGCAGGGGGCTTGAGCAGTACTTC.

The V gene is TRBV3-1 (or the pseudogene TRBV3-2), the J gene TRBJ2-7, with 9 bases that match TRBD1. Germline-derived CDR1 and CDR2 are LGHDT and YNNKEL (reference sequence). Losses at the gene ends were 1 base for V and 3 bases for J; bases not matched to a gene: 1. This CDR3 is 14 amino acids long. CDR3 in amino acids: CASSQVTGGYEQYF. As DNA, the CDR3 is TGTGCCAGCAGCCAAGTGACAGGGGGCTACGAGCAGTACTTC.

The chain joins TRBV5-1 to TRBJ2-6; 7 nucleotides line up with TRBD1. The germline gives CDR1 SGHRS, CDR2 YFSETQ. V lost 0 bases to trimming and J lost 1 base; unmatched junction nucleotides: 4. This CDR3 has 17 amino acids. Here the CDR3 DNA reads TGCGCCAGCAGCTTGGTAGGACAGGAGTCTGGGGCCAACGTCCTGACTTTC. Translation: CASSLVGQESGANVLTF. The variable domain in full, with the rest retrieved from reference TRBV5-1 and TRBJ2-6, is KAGVTQTPRYLIKTRGQQVTLSCSPISGHRSVSWYQQTPGQGLQFLFEYFSETQRNKGNFPGRFSGRQFSNSRSEMNVSTLELGDSALYLCASSLVGQESGANVLTFGAGSRLTVL.

The table lists this clone with a count of one. The CDR3 region is CASSTYGATNEKLFF. CDR3 in DNA: TGTGCCAGCAGCACATACGGGGCAACTAATGAAAAACTGTTTTTT. The chain uses TRBV7-2 and TRBJ1-4; no clear D gene. The germline gives CDR1 SGHTA, CDR2 FQGNSA. The CDR3 runs 15 residues. V was shortened by 5 bases and J by 0 bases, with 10 bases between the two germline ends.

This clone was counted once. Written as DNA, the CDR3 is TGCGCCAGCAGCTTGACAGGCGAATCCTACGAGCAGTACTTC. Translating gives CASSLTGESYEQYF. J is TRBJ2-7 and V is TRBV5-1; a possible D gene is TRBD1 (5 bases). CDR1 SGHRS and CDR2 YFSETQ come from the germline V gene. The V end was cut by 1 base, the J end by 1 base, with 9 bases between. This CDR3 comprises 14 residues.

The sample holds one count of this clone. This rearrangement joins TRBV4-1 to TRBJ2-7; 8 bases fit TRBD2. With 2 bases clipped from V and 4 bases from J, the junction kept 4 bases outside the gene matches. The CDR3 length is 14 residues. The germline CDR1 and CDR2 sequences are MGHRA and YSYEKL. In DNA, the CDR3 is TGCGCCAGCAGCCAAACGGGAGGGGGGTACGAGCAGTACTTC. Its translation: CASSQTGGGYEQYF.

The chain has TRBV11-3 and TRBJ2-1; perhaps TRBD2 as D (7 bases). Germline V gene data show CDR1 as SGHNT and CDR2 as YENEEA. The CDR3 sequence is 16 residues long. Trimming shortened V by 5 bases and J by 4 bases, and 18 bases separated the two germline ends. For the CDR3, the DNA is TGTGCCAGCAGCCCCCCGGGGGGCGGAATTTACAATGAGCAGTTCTTC. This translates into CASSPPGGGIYNEQFF.

The V and J genes are TRBV19 and TRBJ1-4; D uncertain. The CDR3 loop spans 14 amino acids. The germline V gene has CDR1 LNHDA and CDR2 SQIVND (reference sequence). Trimming cost V 5 bases and J 3 bases, with 10 bases left between them. This chain's CDR3 is CASSQTPSNEKLFF. As DNA, the CDR3 is TGTGCCAGTAGTCAGACCCCATCTAATGAAAAACTGTTTTTT.

The chain links TRBV12-3 or TRBV12-4 to TRBJ2-2, with D perhaps given as TRBD1 or TRBD2 (5 bases each). Trimming took off 7 bases at V and 3 bases at J, with 9 bases between the two ends. This CDR3 is 13 amino acids long. This CDR3 reads CASTLGDTGELFF. CDR3 DNA: TGTGCCAGCACTCTGGGGGACACCGGGGAGCTGTTTTTT.

The chain couples TRBV5-8 to TRBJ1-6; no reliable D call. Per the germline V gene, CDR1 is SGHTS and CDR2 is YDEGEE. The CDR3 consists of 14 residues. V lost 3 bases and J 0 bases, leaving 4 bases between the germline ends. The CDR3 protein is CASSSFSYNSPLHF. CDR3 DNA sequence: TGTGCCAGCAGCTCTTTCTCCTATAATTCACCCCTCCACTTT.